These 17 T cell receptor beta chains originate from one sample sequenced in a study of shared clonotypes between healthy human individuals. Here immunoSEQ multiplex PCR was the method, and the copy in TCRdb shows in-frame clones only, minus some. This sample yields millions of clones, of which 95% are seen a single time; about 0.13% belongs to the top ten. Sequenced sample: naive CD4+ T cells sorted from blood. Indicated subset: CD45RA+ positively selected. The source of these receptors is a man between 18 and 35 years old in good health.

V is TRBV6-1 and J is TRBJ1-4, with 7 bases matching TRBD1. This CDR3 is 18 amino acids long. The trim removed 1 base at V and 0 bases at J, leaving 8 bases unmatched. Germline-derived CDR1 and CDR2 are MNHNS and SASEGT. This CDR3 is CASSEVGGGYSTNEKLFF. DNA for the CDR3: TGTGCCAGCAGTGAAGTTGGAGGGGGCTACTCAACTAATGAAAAACTGTTTTTT.

The chain employs TRBV25-1 and TRBJ2-5; D gene unclear. V was pared by 2 bases and J by 3 bases, with 1 base between. The CDR3 length is 11 residues. The germline V gene encodes CDR1 MGHDK and CDR2 SYGVNS. The CDR3 DNA follows: TGTGCCAGCAGTGAAAAAGAGACCCAGTACTTC. This encodes CASSEKETQYF.

This clone was counted a single time. This chain joins TRBV27 and TRBJ2-7; 11 positions match TRBD2. There are 17 residues in the CDR3. Germline trimming cut 8 bases from V and 3 bases from J; bases unmatched to any gene: 15. Germline V lookup: CDR1 MNHEY, CDR2 SMNVEV (reference sequence). The CDR3: CASRRTGLAANSYEQYF. The CDR3 DNA reads as TGTGCCAGCCGTAGAACGGGACTAGCGGCAAATAGCTACGAGCAGTACTTC.

This chain links TRBV6-5 with TRBJ2-7; 8 bases map to TRBD2. CDR3 length: 14 amino acids. V was pared by 4 bases and J by 2 bases, with 4 bases of the junction left unmatched. The germline V gene encodes CDR1 MNHEY and CDR2 SVGAGI. This CDR3 reads CASSLLADTYEQYF. The DNA for the CDR3 is TGTGCCAGCAGTTTACTAGCGGATACCTACGAGCAGTACTTC.

This clone has a single count. The J gene is TRBJ2-5, the V gene TRBV5-4, with D perhaps matching TRBD2 (6 bases). V lost 3 bases, J lost 5 bases, and 11 bases lay in between. Germline V lookup: CDR1 SGHNT, CDR2 YYREEE (reference sequence). The CDR3 totals 13 residues. CDR3: CASSSGSGETQYF. CDR3 DNA sequence: TGTGCCAGCAGCTCCGGGAGTGGGGAGACCCAGTACTTC.

This clone was detected once. The V call is TRBV9, the J call TRBJ1-3; possibly TRBD1 for D (5 bases). Germline V gene data show CDR1 as SGDLS and CDR2 as YYNGEE. The ends were cut back, 3 bases at V and 0 bases at J, with 10 bases in the middle. The CDR3 is 15 residues long. CDR3 region: CASSAGHSSGNTIYF. The CDR3 coding sequence is TGTGCCAGCAGCGCCGGACACTCCTCTGGAAACACCATATATTTT.

The sample holds a few counts of this clone. The chain couples TRBV13 to TRBJ1-1; D possibly corresponds to TRBD1 (6 bases). CDR1 is PRHDT, CDR2 FYEKMQ, per germline (reference sequence). Trimming took 0 bases from V and 0 from J, leaving 23 bases between them. The CDR3 spans 20 residues. The CDR3 loop reads CASSLGGVRGGGWMNTEAFF. The CDR3 DNA follows: TGTGCCAGCAGCTTAGGCGGGGTCAGGGGCGGAGGTTGGATGAACACTGAAGCTTTCTTT.

Only a few counts were recorded for this clone. Other DNA sequences in the same sample also yield this CDR3. This sequence joins TRBV6-5 and TRBJ1-3, with D unresolved. This CDR3 comprises 14 residues. Trimming pared 0 bases from V and 2 bases from J, leaving 5 bases between. Germline-derived CDR1 and CDR2 are MNHEY and SVGAGI. The CDR3 sequence is CASSYSGTGNTIYF. CDR3 nucleotides: TGTGCCAGCAGTTACTCAGGGACTGGAAACACCATATATTTT.

The J gene is TRBJ1-5, the V gene TRBV4-1; TRBD1 agrees at 7 bases. Germline V gene lookup returns CDR1 MGHRA and CDR2 YSYEKL. V trimming: 3 bases; J trimming: 0 bases; junction bases outside the gene matches: 11. This CDR3 comprises 18 residues. DNA of the CDR3: TGCGCCAGCAGCCAGGGTTCGGGACAGACGTATAGCAATCAGCCCCAGCATTTT. This encodes CASSQGSGQTYSNQPQHF.

The V gene is TRBV29-1, the J gene TRBJ2-6; 10 bases agree with TRBD1. This CDR3 region has 15 residues. J was trimmed by 2 bases and V by 6 bases; bases with no gene match: 4. CDR1 SQVTM and CDR2 ANQGSEA come from the germline V gene. Written as DNA, the CDR3 is TGCAGCGTCGGACAGGGGGGCGCTGGGGCCAACGTCCTGACTTTC. This sequence encodes CSVGQGGAGANVLTF.

The gene calls are TRBV11-2 and TRBJ1-3, with a tentative D call TRBD1 (6 bases). This CDR3 is built from 18 residues. Per germline, CDR1 SGHAT and CDR2 FQNNGV. V gave up 5 bases and J gave up 1 base, with 21 bases separating them. As DNA, the CDR3 is TGTGCCAGCAGCCTGGACAGTCTTACCACAGGATCTGGAAACACCATATATTTT. It is translated as CASSLDSLTTGSGNTIYF.

The V gene is TRBV21-1, the J gene TRBJ2-7; the listed D gene, TRBD1, was not tested against the DNA. TRBV21-1 is assigned pseudogene status. This CDR3 is built from 17 residues. The CDR3 here is CASSSRQGPRQGYEQYF. The CDR3 coding sequence is TGTGCCAGCAGCTCCCGACAGGGGCCACGCCAGGGCTACGAGCAGTACTTC.

J is TRBJ2-5 and V is TRBV6-5, with D perhaps matching TRBD1 or TRBD2 (5 bases each). This CDR3 is built from 15 residues. Trimming pared 0 bases from V and 9 bases from J, leaving 17 bases between. The germline gives CDR1 MNHEY, CDR2 SVGAGI. Here the CDR3 reads CASSYSREGTGAQYF. The CDR3 DNA follows: TGTGCCAGCAGTTACTCCCGGGAAGGGACCGGGGCCCAGTACTTC.

This chain uses TRBV5-1 with TRBJ2-5; 8 bases fit TRBD2. V trimming: 1 base; J trimming: 1 base; junction bases outside the gene matches: 9. From germline, CDR1 is SGHRS and CDR2 YFSETQ. The CDR3 has 17 amino acids. The CDR3 DNA follows: TGCGCCAGCAGCTTGTCATTTTTAGCGGGGCCCCAAGAGACCCAGTACTTC. This gives the protein CASSLSFLAGPQETQYF.

This chain connects TRBV7-2 to TRBJ2-1; 7 bases agree with TRBD1. CDR1 and CDR2 (germline): SGHTA, FQGNSA. The ends lost 3 bases at V and 7 bases at J; junction bases unmatched: 3. CDR3 length: 13 residues. The CDR3 region is CASSFGTVNEQFF. The CDR3 bases are TGTGCCAGCAGCTTTGGGACAGTGAATGAGCAGTTCTTC.

The chain carries TRBV7-9 and TRBJ2-5; D is unresolved. Germline assignment: CDR1 SEHNR and CDR2 FQNEAQ (reference sequence). This CDR3 has 15 amino acids. Trimming stripped 5 bases from V and 2 bases from J, with 15 bases between. This CDR3 is CASSLGRGQQETQYF. CDR3 nucleotides: TGTGCCAGCAGCCTAGGACGTGGGCAGCAAGAGACCCAGTACTTC.

In regard to this clone: With a much larger clone just one base away, this may be a read error. The chain links TRBV11-2 to TRBJ2-1, with a possible D match to TRBD1 (5 bases). CDR1 is SGHAT and CDR2 is FQNNGV in the germline V gene. The CDR3 runs 13 residues. The CDR3 bases are TGTGTCAGCAGCACCACCGACAGAATGACGCAGTTCTTC. Its translation: CVSSTTDRMTQFF.